This section outlines one TCR beta chain sequence together with its context. Its antigen is not known. No patient escaped relapse after autologous stem cell transplantation, and brentuximab vedotin exposure varied. These data originate in a study of PD-1 blockade in classical Hodgkin lymphoma. Study results and limitations: Newly diagnosed patients were said to have less baseline TCR diversity than healthy donors did. It was among complete responders that baseline diversity resembled that of newly diagnosed patients.

The protocol was immunoSEQ multiplex PCR, while the TCRdb copy is restricted to in-frame clones and leaves out a portion. Among approximately 90,000 clones listed, 85% to 95% were seen once. The TCR comes from a human donor with classical Hodgkin lymphoma. Specimen: peripheral blood mononuclear cells (PBMCs), collected before the second cycle of nivolumab.

The CDR3 spells CASCSGRSYTGELFF. In DNA, the CDR3 is TGTGCCAGCTGCAGCGGGAGAAGCTACACCGGGGAGCTGTTTTTT. The chain combines TRBV27 with TRBJ2-2; 8 nucleotides align to TRBD2. Trimming cost V 8 bases and J 3 bases; bases outside gene matches: 8. The CDR3 spans 15 residues. In germline, CDR1 is MNHEY, CDR2 SMNVEV (reference sequence).